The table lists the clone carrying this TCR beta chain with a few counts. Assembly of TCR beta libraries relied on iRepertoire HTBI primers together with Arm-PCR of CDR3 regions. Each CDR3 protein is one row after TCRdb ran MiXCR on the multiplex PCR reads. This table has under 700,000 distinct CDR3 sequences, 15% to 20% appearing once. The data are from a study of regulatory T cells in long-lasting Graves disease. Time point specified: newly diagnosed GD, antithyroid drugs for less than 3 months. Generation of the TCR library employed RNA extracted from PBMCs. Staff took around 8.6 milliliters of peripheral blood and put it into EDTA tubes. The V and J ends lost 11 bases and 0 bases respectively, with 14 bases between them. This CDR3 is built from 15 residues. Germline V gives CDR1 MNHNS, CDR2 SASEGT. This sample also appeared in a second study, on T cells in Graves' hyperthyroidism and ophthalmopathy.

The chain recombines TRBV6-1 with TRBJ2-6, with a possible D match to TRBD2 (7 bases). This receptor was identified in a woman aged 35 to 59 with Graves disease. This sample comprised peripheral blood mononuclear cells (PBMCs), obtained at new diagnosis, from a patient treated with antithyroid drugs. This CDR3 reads CASGGIASGANVLTF. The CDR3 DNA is TGTGCCTCGGGGGGCATAGCCTCTGGGGCCAACGTCCTGACTTTC.